The following is a T cell receptor beta chain sequence with its context. Antigen: not known. CDR1 and CDR2 from the germline V gene are LNHDA and SQIVND (reference sequence). V lost 2 bases and J lost 5, with 12 bases in between. The CDR3 totals 14 residues. The source of the sample is a study of persistence of HIV-infected CD4 T cells. Study-wide results and limits: TCRbeta richness was lower in CMV- and Gag-responding cells than in anti-CD3/anti-CD28-responding cells. Degenerate expanded CDR3beta sequences were enriched among CMV- and Gag-responding cells.

An overlapping HIV-1 Gag peptide pool stimulated these cells at about 0.9 ug/peptide/mL. Responding CD4+ T cells were sorted by upregulation of both CD40 ligand and CD69. The immunoSEQ assay was version 4, run in survey mode. Sequenced by immunoSEQ multiplex PCR; TCRdb stores in-frame clones only, minus some. Among some 13,000 clones listed, about 69% were seen once. Here the sequenced sample was CD4+ T cells sorted from PBMCs after roughly 20-hour stimulation, taken from a patient who received antiretroviral therapy. The sequence was obtained from an adult man with HIV who was CMV-seropositive. V gene TRBV19 combines with J gene TRBJ2-5; the D gene could be TRBD1 or TRBD2 (5 bases each). The CDR3 DNA sequence: TGTGCCAGTAGTATAAATGCAGGGAGTGAGACCCAGTACTTC. Translation: CASSINAGSETQYF.